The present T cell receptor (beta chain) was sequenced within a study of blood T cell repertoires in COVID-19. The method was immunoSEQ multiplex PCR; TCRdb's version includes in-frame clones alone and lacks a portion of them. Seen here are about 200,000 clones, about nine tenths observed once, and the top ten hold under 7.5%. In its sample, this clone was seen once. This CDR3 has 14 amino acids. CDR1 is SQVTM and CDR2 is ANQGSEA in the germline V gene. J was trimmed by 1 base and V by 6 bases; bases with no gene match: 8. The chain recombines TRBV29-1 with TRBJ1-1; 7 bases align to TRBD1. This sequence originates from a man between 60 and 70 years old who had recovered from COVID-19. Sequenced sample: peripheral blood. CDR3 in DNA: TGCAGCGTCGCCGGGACAGCGCAGAACACTGAAGCTTTCTTT. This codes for CSVAGTAQNTEAFF.